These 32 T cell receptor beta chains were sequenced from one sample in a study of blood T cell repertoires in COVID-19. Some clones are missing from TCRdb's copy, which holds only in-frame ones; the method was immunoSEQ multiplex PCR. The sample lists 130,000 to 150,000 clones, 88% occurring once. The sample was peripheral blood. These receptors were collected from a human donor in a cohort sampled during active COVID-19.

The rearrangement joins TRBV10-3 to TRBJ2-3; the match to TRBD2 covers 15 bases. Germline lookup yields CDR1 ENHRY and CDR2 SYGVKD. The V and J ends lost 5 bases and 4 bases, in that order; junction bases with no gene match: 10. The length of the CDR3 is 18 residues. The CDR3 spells CAISPNQRTSGGADTQYF. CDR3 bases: TGTGCCATCAGTCCCAACCAGCGGACTAGCGGGGGGGCAGATACGCAGTATTTT.

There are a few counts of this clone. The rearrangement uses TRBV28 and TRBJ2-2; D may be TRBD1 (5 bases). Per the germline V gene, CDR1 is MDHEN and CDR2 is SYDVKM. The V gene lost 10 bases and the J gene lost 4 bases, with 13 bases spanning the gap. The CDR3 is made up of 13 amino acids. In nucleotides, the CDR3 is TGTGCCACCCGAAGGGGTGGCACCGGGGAGCTGTTTTTT. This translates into CATRRGGTGELFF.

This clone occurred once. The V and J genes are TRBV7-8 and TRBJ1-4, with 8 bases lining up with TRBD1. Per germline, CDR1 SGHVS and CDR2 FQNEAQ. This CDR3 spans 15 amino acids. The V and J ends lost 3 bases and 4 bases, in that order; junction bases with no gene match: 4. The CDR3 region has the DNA TGTGCCAGCAGCTTCACAGGGGGGGATAATGAAAAACTGTTTTTT. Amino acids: CASSFTGGDNEKLFF.

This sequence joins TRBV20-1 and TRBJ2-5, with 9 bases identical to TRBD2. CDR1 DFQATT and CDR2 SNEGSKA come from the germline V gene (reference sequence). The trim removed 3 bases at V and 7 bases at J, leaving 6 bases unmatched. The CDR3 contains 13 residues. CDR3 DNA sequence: TGCAGTGCTAGTGGGACTAGCTTCGGGACCCAGTACTTC. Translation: CSASGTSFGTQYF.

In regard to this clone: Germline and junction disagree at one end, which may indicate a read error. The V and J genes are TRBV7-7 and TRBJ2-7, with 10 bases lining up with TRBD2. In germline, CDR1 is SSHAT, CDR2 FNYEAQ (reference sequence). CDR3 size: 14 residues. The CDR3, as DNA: TGTGCTAGCAGCTTATCTAGCGGGAGTTACGAGCAGTACTTC. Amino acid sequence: CASSLSSGSYEQYF.

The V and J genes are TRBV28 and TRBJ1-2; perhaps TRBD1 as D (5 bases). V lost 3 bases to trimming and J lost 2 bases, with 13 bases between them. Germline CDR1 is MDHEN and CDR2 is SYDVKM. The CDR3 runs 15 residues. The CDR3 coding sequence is TGTGCCAGCAGTTTTCCCCCAGCAGGGAACTATGGCTACACCTTC. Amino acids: CASSFPPAGNYGYTF.

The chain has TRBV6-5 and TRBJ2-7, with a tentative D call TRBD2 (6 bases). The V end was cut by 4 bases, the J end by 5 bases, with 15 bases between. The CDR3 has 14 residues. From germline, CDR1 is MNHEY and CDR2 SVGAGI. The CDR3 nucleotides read TGTGCCAGCAGTTTAACCGGGGGTTTGAACGAGCAGTACTTC. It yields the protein CASSLTGGLNEQYF.

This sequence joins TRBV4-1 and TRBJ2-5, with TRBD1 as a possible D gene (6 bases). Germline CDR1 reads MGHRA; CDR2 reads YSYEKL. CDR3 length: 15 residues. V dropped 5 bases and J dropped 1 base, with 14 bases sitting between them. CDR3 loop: CASSGGSATQETQYF. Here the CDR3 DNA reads TGCGCCAGCAGCGGGGGCTCGGCCACCCAAGAGACCCAGTACTTC.

The CDR3 DNA is TGTGCCAGCAGCTTAGACAGGGGCGGGAACACTGAAGCTTTCTTT. Translation gives CASSLDRGGNTEAFF. This chain links TRBV7-2 with TRBJ1-1; 7 positions match TRBD1. Per germline, CDR1 SGHTA and CDR2 FQGNSA. V lost 1 base, J lost 1 base, and 3 bases stayed unmatched. This CDR3 contains 15 residues.

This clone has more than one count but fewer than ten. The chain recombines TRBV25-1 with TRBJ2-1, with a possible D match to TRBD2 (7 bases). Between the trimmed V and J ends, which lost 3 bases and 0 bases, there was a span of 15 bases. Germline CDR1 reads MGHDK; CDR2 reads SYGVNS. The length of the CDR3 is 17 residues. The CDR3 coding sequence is TGTGCCAGCAGTGATTGGGGGCGGGGGAGCTCCTACAATGAGCAGTTCTTC. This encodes CASSDWGRGSSYNEQFF.

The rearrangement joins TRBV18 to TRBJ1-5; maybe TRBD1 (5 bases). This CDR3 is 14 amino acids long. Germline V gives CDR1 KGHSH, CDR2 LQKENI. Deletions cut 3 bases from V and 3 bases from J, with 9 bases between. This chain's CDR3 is CASSPAGDNQPQHF. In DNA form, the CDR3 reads TGTGCCAGCTCACCTGCGGGGGACAATCAGCCCCAGCATTTT. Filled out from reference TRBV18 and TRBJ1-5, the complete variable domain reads NAGVMQNPRHLVRRRGQEARLRCSPMKGHSHVYWYRQLPEEGLKFMVYLQKENIIDESGMPKERFSAEFPKEGPSILRIQQVVRGDSAAYFCASSPAGDNQPQHFGDGTRLSIL.

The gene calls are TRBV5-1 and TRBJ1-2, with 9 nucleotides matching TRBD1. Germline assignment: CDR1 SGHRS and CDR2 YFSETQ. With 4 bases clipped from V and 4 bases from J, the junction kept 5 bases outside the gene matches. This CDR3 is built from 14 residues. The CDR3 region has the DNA TGCGCCAGCAGCCTGACAGGGGGATCCTATGGCTACACCTTC. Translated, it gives CASSLTGGSYGYTF. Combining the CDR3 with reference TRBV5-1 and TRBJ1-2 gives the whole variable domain KAGVTQTPRYLIKTRGQQVTLSCSPISGHRSVSWYQQTPGQGLQFLFEYFSETQRNKGNFPGRFSGRQFSNSRSEMNVSTLELGDSALYLCASSLTGGSYGYTFGSGTRLTVV.

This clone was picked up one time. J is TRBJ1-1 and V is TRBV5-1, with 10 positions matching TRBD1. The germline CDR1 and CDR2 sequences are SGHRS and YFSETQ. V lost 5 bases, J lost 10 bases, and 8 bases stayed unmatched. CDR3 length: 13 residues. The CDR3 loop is CASSLDRGPAAFF. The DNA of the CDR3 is TGCGCCAGCAGTTTAGACAGGGGGCCGGCAGCTTTCTTT.

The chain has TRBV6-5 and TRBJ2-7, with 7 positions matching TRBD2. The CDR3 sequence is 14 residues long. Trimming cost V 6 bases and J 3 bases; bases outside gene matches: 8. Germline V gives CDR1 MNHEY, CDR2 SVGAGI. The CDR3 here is CASSRTGRHYEQYF. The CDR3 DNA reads TGTGCCAGCAGCAGAACCGGGAGGCACTACGAGCAGTACTTC.

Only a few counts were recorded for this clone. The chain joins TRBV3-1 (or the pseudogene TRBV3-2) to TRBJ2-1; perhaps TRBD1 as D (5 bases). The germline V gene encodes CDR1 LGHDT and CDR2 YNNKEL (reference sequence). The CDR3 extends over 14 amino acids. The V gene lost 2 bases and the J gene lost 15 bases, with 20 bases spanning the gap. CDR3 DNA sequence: TGTGCCAGCAGCCAACCGACAGAAGGTTCGCGAAGGTTCTTC. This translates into CASSQPTEGSRRFF.

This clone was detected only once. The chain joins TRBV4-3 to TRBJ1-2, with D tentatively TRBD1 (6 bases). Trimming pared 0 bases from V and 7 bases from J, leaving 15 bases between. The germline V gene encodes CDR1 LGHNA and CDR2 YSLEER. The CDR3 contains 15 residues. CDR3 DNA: TGCGCCAGCAGCCAAGATTTAGGGGGAATAGGTGGCTACACCTTC. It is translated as CASSQDLGGIGGYTF.

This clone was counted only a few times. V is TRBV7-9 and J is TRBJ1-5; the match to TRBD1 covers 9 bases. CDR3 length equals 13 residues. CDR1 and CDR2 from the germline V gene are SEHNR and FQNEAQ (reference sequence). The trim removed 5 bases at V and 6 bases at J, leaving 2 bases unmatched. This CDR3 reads CASSKDRGQPQHF. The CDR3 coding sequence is TGTGCCAGCAGCAAGGACAGGGGTCAGCCCCAGCATTTT.

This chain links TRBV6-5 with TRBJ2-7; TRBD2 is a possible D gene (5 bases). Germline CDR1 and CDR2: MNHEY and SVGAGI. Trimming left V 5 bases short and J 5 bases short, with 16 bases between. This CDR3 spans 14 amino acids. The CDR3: CASSRTAVVNEQYF. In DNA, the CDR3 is TGTGCCAGCAGTCGGACTGCGGTTGTGAACGAGCAGTACTTC.

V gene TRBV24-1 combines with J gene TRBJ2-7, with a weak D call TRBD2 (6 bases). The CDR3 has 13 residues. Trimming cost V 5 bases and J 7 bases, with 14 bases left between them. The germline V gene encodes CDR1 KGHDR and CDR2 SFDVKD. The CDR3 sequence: CATSVRGGGEQYF. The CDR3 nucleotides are TGTGCCACCAGTGTGCGGGGTGGCGGGGAGCAGTACTTC.

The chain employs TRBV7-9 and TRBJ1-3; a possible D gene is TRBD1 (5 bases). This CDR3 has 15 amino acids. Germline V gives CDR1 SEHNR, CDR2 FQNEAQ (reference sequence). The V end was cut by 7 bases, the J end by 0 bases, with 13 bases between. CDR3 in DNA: TGTGCCAGCACCAAAGACAGCAACTCTGGAAACACCATATATTTT. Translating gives CASTKDSNSGNTIYF.

The CDR3 sequence is CASSASLRTEAFF. CDR3 bases: TGTGCCAGCAGCGCCTCGTTGCGGACTGAAGCTTTCTTT. The chain is built from TRBV9 and TRBJ1-1; D is unclear. Trimming shortened V by 3 bases and J by 5 bases, and 11 bases separated the two germline ends. Germline V gene data show CDR1 as SGDLS and CDR2 as YYNGEE. This CDR3 has 13 residues. Looking up the rest from reference TRBV9 and TRBJ1-1 gives the full variable domain: DSGVTQTPKHLITATGQRVTLRCSPRSGDLSVYWYQQSLDQGLQFLIQYYNGEERAKGNILERFSAQQFPDLHSELNLSSLELGDSALYFCASSASLRTEAFFGQGTRLTVV.

The CDR3 spells CASSQAETGTGEKLFF. The CDR3 coding sequence is TGCGCCAGCAGCCAAGCAGAGACAGGGACAGGTGAAAAACTGTTTTTT. This chain uses TRBV4-1 with TRBJ1-4, with 8 bases identical to TRBD1. The CDR3 length is 16 residues. V lost 1 base, J lost 7 bases, and 8 bases stayed unmatched. The germline gives CDR1 MGHRA, CDR2 YSYEKL.

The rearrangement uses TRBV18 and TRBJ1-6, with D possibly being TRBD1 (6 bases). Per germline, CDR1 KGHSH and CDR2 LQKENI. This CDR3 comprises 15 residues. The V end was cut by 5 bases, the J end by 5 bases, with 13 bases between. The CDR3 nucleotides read TGTGCCAGCTCAAACTTGGACAGACATAATTCACCCCTCCACTTT. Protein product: CASSNLDRHNSPLHF.

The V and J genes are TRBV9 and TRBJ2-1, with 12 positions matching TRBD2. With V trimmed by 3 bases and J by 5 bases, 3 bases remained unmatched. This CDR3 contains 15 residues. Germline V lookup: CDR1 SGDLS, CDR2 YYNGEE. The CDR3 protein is CASSASGRADNEQFF. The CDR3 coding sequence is TGTGCCAGCAGCGCTAGCGGGAGGGCTGACAATGAGCAGTTCTTC.

The CDR3 DNA sequence: TGCGCCAGCAGCTTAACCGGGACAGGGGACAACGAGCAGTACTTC. This gives the protein CASSLTGTGDNEQYF. The V call is TRBV5-1, the J call TRBJ2-7, with TRBD1 identical over 10 bases. The germline V gene has CDR1 SGHRS and CDR2 YFSETQ. The CDR3 contains 15 residues. V was pared by 2 bases and J by 5 bases, with 7 bases of the junction left unmatched.

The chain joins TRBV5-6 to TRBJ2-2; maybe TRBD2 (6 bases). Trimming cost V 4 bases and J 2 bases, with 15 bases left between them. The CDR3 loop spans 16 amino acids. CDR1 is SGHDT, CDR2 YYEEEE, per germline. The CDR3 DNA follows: TGTGCCAGCAGCGACACGACTAGAATTAACACCGGGGAGCTGTTTTTT. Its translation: CASSDTTRINTGELFF. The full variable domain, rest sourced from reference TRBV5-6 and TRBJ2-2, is DAGVTQSPTHLIKTRGQQVTLRCSPKSGHDTVSWYQQALGQGPQFIFQYYEEEERQRGNFPDRFSGHQFPNYSSELNVNALLLGDSALYLCASSDTTRINTGELFFGEGSRLTVL.

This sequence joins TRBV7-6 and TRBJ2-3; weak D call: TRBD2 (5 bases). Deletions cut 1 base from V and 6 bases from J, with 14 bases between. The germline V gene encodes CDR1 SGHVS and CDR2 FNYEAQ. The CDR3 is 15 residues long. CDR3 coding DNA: TGTGCCAGCAGCTTAGGCGGGCTCTCAAGCGATACGCAGTATTTT. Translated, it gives CASSLGGLSSDTQYF.

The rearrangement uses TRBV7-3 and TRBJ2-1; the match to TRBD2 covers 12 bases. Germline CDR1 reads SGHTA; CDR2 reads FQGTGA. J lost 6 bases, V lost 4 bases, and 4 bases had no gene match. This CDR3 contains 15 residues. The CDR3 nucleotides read TGTGCCAGCAGCTCTCGACTAGCGGGAGTCAATGAGCAGTTCTTC. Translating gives CASSSRLAGVNEQFF.

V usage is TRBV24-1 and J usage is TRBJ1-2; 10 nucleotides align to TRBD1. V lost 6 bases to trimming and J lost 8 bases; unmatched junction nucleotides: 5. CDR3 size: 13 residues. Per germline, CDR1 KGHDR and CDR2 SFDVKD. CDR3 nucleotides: TGTGCCACCAGTAGACAGGGGGCGATCGGCTACACCTTC. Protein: CATSRQGAIGYTF.

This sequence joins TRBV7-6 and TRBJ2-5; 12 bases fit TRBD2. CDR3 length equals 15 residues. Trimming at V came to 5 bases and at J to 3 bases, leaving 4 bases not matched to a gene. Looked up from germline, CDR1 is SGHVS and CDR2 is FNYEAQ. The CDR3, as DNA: TGTGCCAGCAGCCAACGACTAGCGGGGGAAGAGACCCAGTACTTC. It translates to CASSQRLAGEETQYF.

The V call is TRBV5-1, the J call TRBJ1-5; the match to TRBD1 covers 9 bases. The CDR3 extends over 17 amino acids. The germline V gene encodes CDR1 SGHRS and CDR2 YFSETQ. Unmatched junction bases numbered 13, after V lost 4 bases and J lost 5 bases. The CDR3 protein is CASSPEGRRQGDQPQHF. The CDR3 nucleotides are TGCGCCAGCAGCCCCGAGGGGCGGAGACAGGGGGATCAGCCCCAGCATTTT.

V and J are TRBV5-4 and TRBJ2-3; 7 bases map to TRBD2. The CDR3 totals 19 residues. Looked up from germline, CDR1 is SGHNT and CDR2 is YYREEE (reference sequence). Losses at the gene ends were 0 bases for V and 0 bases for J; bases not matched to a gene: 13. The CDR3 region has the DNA TGTGCCAGCAGCTTGGCAGTCGACGGGGGGTACACTAGCACAGATACGCAGTATTTT. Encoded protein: CASSLAVDGGYTSTDTQYF.